The rows below give T cell receptor beta chains drawn from one sample of a study of response to subunit inactivated influenza vaccine. MiXCR, applied by TCRdb to the RT-PCR reads, yields one record per CDR3 protein. The sample carries some 500,000 distinct CDR3 sequences, less than 30% recorded once. This specimen consisted of CD4+ T cells sorted from PBMCs, obtained 5 days after vaccination. The receptors were sampled from a man between 50 and 59 years old who received an inactivated influenza vaccine. The CDR3 runs from the conserved cysteine through the conserved F or W. Fields, in order: J gene, clone size, V gene, D gene, CDR3 protein, CDR3 DNA. A D gene is named only where the DNA matches it firmly. The size of a clone is reported for some rows only, either as once, few or many, or as a class for expanded clones.

J: TRBJ2-2; size: few; V: TRBV4-1; D: -; CDR3: CASSQVMKTGELFF; DNA: TGCGCCAGCAGCCAAGTAATGAAAACCGGGGAGCTGTTTTTT
J: TRBJ1-1; size: -; V: TRBV10-3; D: TRBD1; CDR3: CAISAQGVDTEAFF; DNA: TGTGCCATCAGTGCACAGGGGGTTGACACTGAAGCTTTCTTT
J: TRBJ2-1; size: few; V: TRBV10-3; D: TRBD2; CDR3: CAIKAGVDYNEQFF; DNA: TGTGCCATCAAAGCGGGAGTTGATTACAATGAGCAGTTCTTC
J: TRBJ1-1; size: -; V: TRBV3-1; D: -; CDR3: CASSQVLGQSEAFF; DNA: TGTGCCAGCAGCCAAGTGTTAGGGCAGTCTGAAGCTTTCTTT
J: TRBJ2-2; size: few; V: TRBV4-2; D: TRBD2; CDR3: CASSQAGTSVFANTGELFF; DNA: TGTGCCAGCAGCCAAGCCGGGACTAGCGTGTTCGCGAACACCGGGGAGCTGTTTTTT
J: TRBJ2-5; size: -; V: TRBV29-1; D: TRBD2; CDR3: CSVLAGVRETQYF; DNA: TGCAGCGTGTTAGCGGGAGTTCGAGAGACCCAGTACTTC
J: TRBJ2-5; size: few; V: TRBV10-2; D: -; CDR3: CASSEIGLETQYF; DNA: TGCGCCAGCAGTGAGATCGGGTTAGAGACCCAGTACTTC
J: TRBJ2-5; size: many; V: TRBV6-2/TRBV6-3; D: -; CDR3: CASSEQETQYF; DNA: TGTGCCAGCAGCGAGCAAGAGACCCAGTACTTC
J: TRBJ1-5; size: -; V: TRBV27; D: -; CDR3: CATNPGRADYSNQPQHF; DNA: TGTGCCACGAATCCCGGCAGGGCCGATTATAGCAATCAGCCCCAGCATTTT
J: TRBJ2-2; size: -; V: TRBV12-3/TRBV12-4; D: TRBD2; CDR3: CASCLPSGRANTGELFF; DNA: TGTGCCAGCTGTTTACCCAGCGGGAGAGCGAACACCGGGGAGCTGTTTTTT
J: TRBJ2-4; size: -; V: TRBV6-1; D: -; CDR3: CAVSGVGPKNIQYF; DNA: TGTGCCGTCTCAGGGGTGGGCCCCAAAAACATTCAGTACTTC
J: TRBJ2-5; size: -; V: TRBV29-1; D: -; CDR3: CSVRLGAETQYF; DNA: TGCAGCGTTCGGTTGGGGGCTGAGACCCAGTACTTC
J: TRBJ2-7; size: -; V: TRBV29-1; D: -; CDR3: CSVIQGLHEQYF; DNA: TGCAGCGTGATCCAGGGTCTCCACGAGCAGTACTTC
J: TRBJ2-2; size: few; V: TRBV10-3; D: TRBD1; CDR3: CAITPGMTGGIGELFF; DNA: TGTGCCATCACGCCTGGGATGACAGGGGGAATCGGGGAGCTGTTTTTT
J: TRBJ2-7; size: few; V: TRBV18; D: -; CDR3: CASSPRAGLGSEQYF; DNA: TGTGCCAGCTCACCGCGGGCGGGATTGGGGTCCGAGCAGTACTTC
J: TRBJ2-5; size: -; V: TRBV20-1; D: -; CDR3: CSARNTFQETQNF; DNA: TGCAGTGCTAGAAATACTTTCCAAGAGACCCAGAACTTC
J: TRBJ2-7; size: -; V: TRBV10-3; D: TRBD1; CDR3: CAISKEGDRGEQYF; DNA: TGTGCCATCAGCAAAGAAGGTGACAGGGGCGAGCAGTACTTC
J: TRBJ2-3; size: once; V: TRBV5-1; D: TRBD2; CDR3: CASSLARGLARADTQYF; DNA: TGCGCCAGCAGCTTGGCCAGGGGACTAGCTCGTGCAGATACGCAGTATTTT
J: TRBJ2-1; size: -; V: TRBV20-1; D: TRBD2; CDR3: CSARRGSSGGPFSYNEQFF; DNA: TGCAGTGCTAGAAGAGGGAGTAGCGGGGGGCCCTTCTCCTACAATGAGCAGTTCTTC
J: TRBJ2-3; size: -; V: TRBV11-2; D: -; CDR3: CASSPRFGGTDTQYF; DNA: TGTGCCAGCAGCCCTCGGTTTGGGGGTACAGATACGCAGTATTTT
J: TRBJ2-3; size: few; V: TRBV4-3; D: -; CDR3: CASSQARLTDTQYF; DNA: TGCGCCAGCAGCCAAGCGCGGCTCACAGATACGCAGTATTTT
J: TRBJ1-3; size: few; V: TRBV7-2; D: -; CDR3: CASSLVIGNTIYF; DNA: TGTGCCAGCAGCTTAGTGATTGGAAACACCATATATTTT
J: TRBJ2-1; size: -; V: TRBV3-1; D: -; CDR3: CASSHVENEQFF; DNA: TGTGCCAGCAGCCACGTCGAAAATGAGCAGTTCTTC
J: TRBJ1-6; size: few; V: TRBV21-1; D: -; CDR3: CASSKGPTANSPLHF; DNA: TGTGCCAGCAGCAAAGGACCGACCGCTAATTCACCCCTCCACTTT
J: TRBJ1-5; size: once; V: TRBV18; D: -; CDR3: CASSPQGVNQPQHF; DNA: TGTGCCAGCTCACCACAGGGGGTGAATCAGCCCCAGCATTTT
J: TRBJ2-7; size: -; V: TRBV20-1; D: -; CDR3: CCARGFLALGEKQYF; DNA: TGCTGTGCTAGAGGATTTCTAGCACTTGGCGAGAAGCAGTACTTC
J: TRBJ2-1; size: few; V: TRBV20-1; D: TRBD2; CDR3: CSASRGRRDNEQFF; DNA: TGCAGTGCTTCGCGGGGGAGACGCGACAATGAGCAGTTCTTC
J: TRBJ1-5; size: -; V: TRBV9; D: -; CDR3: CASSGHGGNQPQHF; DNA: TGTGCCAGCAGCGGGCACGGGGGGAATCAGCCCCAGCATTTT
J: TRBJ1-1; size: -; V: TRBV5-6; D: -; CDR3: CASSQRIRRNTEAFF; DNA: TGTGCCAGCAGCCAAAGAATCCGACGGAACACTGAAGCTTTCTTT
J: TRBJ1-1; size: few; V: TRBV7-6; D: -; CDR3: CASSLGGGYPEAFF; DNA: TGTGCCAGCAGCTTAGGGGGGGGATACCCTGAAGCTTTCTTT
J: TRBJ2-2; size: few; V: TRBV12-3/TRBV12-4; D: -; CDR3: CASSSQHATGELFF; DNA: TGTGCCAGCAGTTCCCAACACGCCACCGGGGAGCTGTTTTTT
J: TRBJ2-7; size: -; V: TRBV4-1; D: TRBD1; CDR3: CASSPYVSGGRSYEQYF; DNA: TGCGCCAGCAGCCCGTATGTATCAGGGGGACGATCCTACGAGCAGTACTTC
J: TRBJ2-1; size: many; V: TRBV2; D: -; CDR3: CASSVYRENEQFF; DNA: TGTGCCAGCAGTGTGTACAGGGAGAATGAGCAGTTCTTC
J: TRBJ2-7; size: -; V: TRBV6-1; D: TRBD2; CDR3: CASSPSGGPLDEQYF; DNA: TGTGCCAGCAGTCCTAGCGGGGGCCCCCTTGACGAGCAGTACTTC
J: TRBJ2-7; size: once; V: TRBV12-2; D: -; CDR3: CASRLVAFGETVSSSYEQYF; DNA: TGTGCAAGTCGCTTAGTAGCCTTTGGCGAGACAGTCTCGAGCTCCTACGAGCAGTACTTC
J: TRBJ2-7; size: -; V: TRBV4-2; D: -; CDR3: CASSQQGSGAPYEQYF; DNA: TGTGCCAGCAGCCAACAGGGAAGTGGGGCGCCCTACGAGCAGTACTTC
J: TRBJ2-7; size: -; V: TRBV3-1; D: -; CDR3: CASSQGAFAGSYEQYF; DNA: TGTGCCAGCAGCCAAGGTGCTTTTGCGGGGTCCTACGAGCAGTACTTC
J: TRBJ2-5; size: few; V: TRBV29-1; D: -; CDR3: CSVRGAGETQYF; DNA: TGCAGCGTTAGGGGCGCGGGAGAGACCCAGTACTTC
J: TRBJ2-3; size: -; V: TRBV7-9; D: TRBD2; CDR3: CASIDGGAPTDTQYF; DNA: TGTGCCAGCATCGACGGGGGGGCACCCACAGATACGCAGTATTTT
J: TRBJ2-2; size: -; V: TRBV10-1; D: -; CDR3: CASSDVDSVNTGELFF; DNA: TGCGCCAGCAGTGATGTGGACAGTGTTAACACCGGGGAGCTGTTTTTT
J: TRBJ2-1; size: few; V: TRBV12-3/TRBV12-4; D: -; CDR3: CASSREAEQFF; DNA: TGTGCCAGCAGCAGGGAAGCGGAGCAGTTCTTC
J: TRBJ2-1; size: -; V: TRBV29-1; D: -; CDR3: CSAGGPGQYYNEQFF; DNA: TGCAGCGCCGGGGGACCGGGACAATACTACAATGAGCAGTTCTTC